This T cell receptor beta chain was recorded in a study of chemoradiotherapy in HPV16-positive cancers. Whole-study findings and limits: Candidate HPV-specific clones and E7-related TCR motifs grew in tumor during treatment. For HPV16-positive patients, expanding HPV-responsive T cells associated with longer recurrence-free survival.

Repertoires were sampled repeatedly during chemoradiotherapy. TCRdb's copy holds only in-frame clones and misses some; the assay was immunoSEQ multiplex PCR. The repertoire holds tens of thousands of clones, more than 70% seen once, with over 4% in the top ten. With regard to this clone: Its antigen remains unknown.

V lost 5 bases, J lost 5 bases, and 19 bases lay in between. CDR1 and CDR2 from the germline V gene are MGHDK and SYGVNS. The CDR3 covers 15 residues. Sequenced material: blood, taken from a patient who underwent chemoradiotherapy. The receptor was isolated from a human donor with HPV-associated anogenital cancer. V usage is TRBV25-1 and J usage is TRBJ2-7, with a tentative D call TRBD2 (6 bases). CDR3 sequence reads: CASSLAGLQYDEQYF. CDR3 nucleotides: TGTGCCAGCAGTCTCGCGGGACTCCAGTACGACGAGCAGTACTTC.